The clone carrying this T cell receptor beta chain was counted ten times or more. No antigen is known for it. Construction of TCR beta libraries was performed using quantitative 5'-RACE with molecular barcodes. TCRdb reprocessed the 5' RACE reads with MiXCR, giving one entry per CDR3 protein. The top ten hold roughly 14% of the sample, which has about 400,000 distinct CDR3 sequences, 20% to 25% seen once. The sample belongs to a study of CD8 T cells in ankylosing spondylitis. Study conclusions and caveats: Reportedly, matched ankylosing spondylitis synovial fluid was significantly enriched for disease-linked clones. Ankylosing spondylitis blood appeared to carry a characteristic TCR beta motif of fewer than 10 highly homologous variants.

The TCR sequence derives from a male donor with ankylosing spondylitis or in good health (not recorded which). The sequencing input was blood, either unsorted or a sorted T cell fraction (not recorded which).

The CDR3: CSVTGQGLTGELFF. The CDR3 region has the DNA TGCAGCGTTACGGGACAGGGGCTGACCGGGGAGCTGTTTTTT. The chain links TRBV29-1 to TRBJ2-2, with 10 bases identical to TRBD1. CDR1 and CDR2 (germline): SQVTM, ANQGSEA. The ends lost 5 bases at V and 5 bases at J; junction bases unmatched: 5. The CDR3 length is 14 residues.